This note documents a single TCR beta chain sequence. Its specificity is unknown. These data originate in a study of cytomegalovirus exposure and HLA in healthy donors. General study findings and limits: In a later analysis, TCR beta V- and J-gene trimming was associated with a missense DCLRE1C variant. Later on, analysis showed that most CMV-associated TCR beta chains appeared to be HLA-restricted. The investigators catalogued some 150 TCR beta chains as cytomegalovirus-associated. Accurate prediction of most subjects' HLA-A and HLA-B alleles from TCR beta sequences was reported.

Trimming at V came to 6 bases and at J to 2 bases, leaving 4 bases not matched to a gene. The CDR3 loop spans 15 amino acids. Germline assignment: CDR1 SGHAT and CDR2 FQNNGV. PCR amplification relied on 60 Vbeta primers (plus 13 Jbeta primers). Sequenced by immunoSEQ multiplex PCR; TCRdb stores in-frame clones only, minus some. Here the sample spans roughly 150,000 clones, approximately 79% being singletons. The V call is TRBV11-2, the J call TRBJ2-3; 11 bases align to TRBD2. This clonotype was obtained from a female donor in good health and CMV-seronegative. The specimen sequenced was PBMCs. In nucleotides, the CDR3 is TGTGCCAGCAGAGGACTAGCGGGCCTCACAGATACGCAGTATTTT. Its translation is CASRGLAGLTDTQYF.